This record concerns one T cell receptor (beta chain) sequence. Its antigen target is currently unknown. Base-call qualities are not available, and no considerably larger clone is one nucleotide away. RNA was extracted with the RNeasy kit and about 0.5 to 1 ug was reverse transcribed using random hexamers. The immunoSEQ multiplex PCR assay, covering 54 Vbeta and 13 Jbeta segments, was used to amplify TCR beta CDR3 regions. To correct PCR amplification bias, a synthetic template baseline was used for both primer optimization and computational correction. The authors' pipeline ran thus. Reads were annotated to V, D and J genes per IMGT and analyzed with immunoSEQ Analyzer, keeping only productive sequences. Clonality was calculated as one minus the Shannon entropy normalized by log2 of the number of productive unique sequences. Public and private clones were assessed among the 100 most prevalent clones of each patient and control. A clone was defined as Susac-specific if it was absent from the healthy and MS cohorts, from around 960 published viral clones and from other ImmuneACCESS disease sequences. The public sequencing data were trimmed at Q25 with fastp and processed into clonotypes with MiXCR by TCRdb, which kept only in-frame beta chains. Rows merge per CDR3 protein into single entries with the most common DNA and genes. These V and J calls derive from TCRdb rather than the authors' analysis. Present in this sample are around 300,000 distinct CDR3 sequences, 70% to 90% of which were seen just once. The top ten clones comprise approximately 0.2% of the sample.

The CDR3 starts with the cysteine, ends with the phenylalanine, and has 14 residues. Only the CDR3 part of the read is kept: 42 bases, read in frame from the first base. At the junction V is shortened by 6 bases and J by 5 bases, with 14 bases in between. CDR1 and CDR2 were assigned from the germline V gene (reference sequence) as WNHNN and SYGVQD. This specimen belongs to a study of CD8 T cells in Susac syndrome (dated by TCRdb to the late 2010s). Regarding the research as a whole: The study used repertoire sequencing to test whether antigen drove CD8+ T cell activation and differentiation in Susac syndrome. The clonality of the CD8+ T cell repertoire was compared across about a dozen healthy donors, about 14 Susac syndrome patients and around 16 multiple sclerosis patients. Results the study describes overall, beyond this receptor: The number of individuals in the TCR sequencing and HLA analysis was acknowledged as relatively small.

Peripheral blood CD8+ and CD4+ T cells from healthy donors, Susac syndrome patients and multiple sclerosis patients were profiled by high-throughput TCR beta sequencing. Treatment-naive patients with stable or active relapsing-remitting disease fulfilling revised McDonald criteria were used as multiple sclerosis controls. Bulk CD8+ and CD4+ T cells were purified by magnetic negative isolation, whereas CD8+ TEMRA cells were enriched by FACS. Blood was drawn into EDTA tubes, processed within 24 hours, and PBMCs were isolated by density gradient centrifugation. PBMCs intended for TCR sequencing were cryopreserved in liquid nitrogen and were subsequently thawed in a 37 degrees C water bath. A purity of at least 90% was achieved for sorted or isolated CD4+, CD8+ and CD8+ TEMRA cells.

The sequence derives from a human donor with multiple sclerosis. Material for sequencing was CD8+ T cells from PBMCs. In this chain, TRBV10-1 is recombined with TRBJ1-5, with TRBD1 tentatively as D gene (5 bases match). In nucleotide form, the sequence is TGCGCCAGCAGCATACAGGAGGGGCATCAGCCCCAGCATTTT. Translated, it gives CASSIQEGHQPQHF.